A single sample gave rise to the 26 T cell receptor beta chains below, sequenced in a study of PD-1 blockade in classical Hodgkin lymphoma. The protocol was immunoSEQ multiplex PCR, while the TCRdb copy is restricted to in-frame clones and leaves out a portion. Here the sample spans approximately 45,000 clones, approximately 91% being singletons. As to time point: newly diagnosed, previously untreated cHL patient sample. The material sequenced was peripheral blood mononuclear cells (PBMCs). The receptors originated from a human donor with classical Hodgkin lymphoma.

The chain is built from TRBV19 and TRBJ1-1, with D perhaps matching TRBD1 (6 bases). This CDR3 has 13 residues. Looked up from germline, CDR1 is LNHDA and CDR2 is SQIVND (reference sequence). Trimming removed 6 bases at V and 6 bases at J, with 14 bases between. CDR3 amino acids: CASSITGIAEAFF. The CDR3 nucleotides read TGTGCCAGTAGCATTACAGGGATCGCTGAAGCTTTCTTT.

The chain links TRBV27 to TRBJ2-3, with 13 bases that match TRBD2. The V gene's germline CDR1 is MNHEY and CDR2 SMNVEV (reference sequence). This CDR3 is built from 17 residues. V shed 6 bases and J 3 bases; nucleotides not matched to a gene: 9. CDR3 coding DNA: TGTGCCAGCAGAAGGACTAGCGGGAGACCGGTTACAGATACGCAGTATTTT. This codes for CASRRTSGRPVTDTQYF.

This rearrangement joins TRBV6-1 to TRBJ2-1, with a possible D match to TRBD2 (6 bases). CDR3 size: 17 residues. CDR1 and CDR2 (germline): MNHNS, SASEGT. Trimming cost V 3 bases and J 0 bases, with 15 bases left between them. The CDR3 region has the DNA TGTGCCAGCAGTGAGTCAGCGTACGGGAGCTCCTACAATGAGCAGTTCTTC. This sequence encodes CASSESAYGSSYNEQFF.

This clone has only a few counts. The V call is TRBV6-5, the J call TRBJ1-1; the D is unclear. Trimming pared 4 bases from V and 4 bases from J, leaving 13 bases between. There are 14 residues in the CDR3. Germline V gene sequence: CDR1 MNHEY, CDR2 SVGAGI. CDR3: CASSSRWVPTEAFF. The CDR3 DNA is TGTGCCAGCAGTTCTAGGTGGGTCCCCACTGAAGCTTTCTTT.

This sequence joins TRBV18 and TRBJ2-7, with D possibly matching TRBD2 (5 bases). The CDR3 runs to 13 residues. Germline CDR1 reads KGHSH; CDR2 reads LQKENI. V lost 6 bases, J lost 4 bases, and 13 bases lay in between. For the CDR3, the DNA is TGTGCCAGCTCCTCCGGGGAATCGTACGAGCAGTACTTC. Translated: CASSSGESYEQYF. Using reference TRBV18 and TRBJ2-7 for the parts outside the CDR3, the full variable domain is NAGVMQNPRHLVRRRGQEARLRCSPMKGHSHVYWYRQLPEEGLKFMVYLQKENIIDESGMPKERFSAEFPKEGPSILRIQQVVRGDSAAYFCASSSGESYEQYFGPGTRLTVT.

V gene TRBV6-5 combines with J gene TRBJ2-7; D not certain. The CDR3 sequence is 16 residues long. Germline V lookup: CDR1 MNHEY, CDR2 SVGAGI. V was trimmed by 0 bases and J by 3 bases, leaving 15 bases between them. CDR3 sequence: CASSYSAGDQFYEQYF. Here the CDR3 DNA reads TGTGCCAGCAGTTACTCGGCCGGAGACCAATTCTACGAGCAGTACTTC.

This CDR3 is CASSPGLGYGYTF. CDR3 DNA sequence: TGTGCCAGCAGTCCGGGGCTCGGCTATGGCTACACCTTC. The chain carries TRBV28 and TRBJ1-2; possible D gene TRBD1, 5 bases. CDR1 is MDHEN, CDR2 SYDVKM, per germline. The V end was cut by 5 bases, the J end by 4 bases, with 11 bases between. The CDR3 runs 13 residues.

This chain joins TRBV5-1 and TRBJ2-5; 7 nucleotides agree with TRBD1. J was trimmed by 1 base and V by 3 bases; bases with no gene match: 3. The V gene's germline CDR1 is SGHRS and CDR2 YFSETQ. This CDR3 is 14 amino acids long. CDR3 bases: TGCGCCAGCAGCTCTGGGACAGCCCAAGAGACCCAGTACTTC. This encodes CASSSGTAQETQYF.

The CDR3 region is CASSEEGTVYGYTF. CDR3 DNA sequence: TGTGCCAGCAGTGAAGAGGGGACAGTATATGGCTACACCTTC. The chain recombines TRBV6-1 with TRBJ1-2; 7 bases agree with TRBD1. With 1 base clipped from V and 5 bases from J, the junction kept 4 bases outside the gene matches. The CDR3 sequence is 14 residues long. The germline CDR1 and CDR2 sequences are MNHNS and SASEGT.

This clone was found once. This chain connects TRBV5-5 to TRBJ1-1, with D tentatively TRBD1 (6 bases). V lost 2 bases and J 5 bases, leaving 13 bases between the germline ends. Germline V gene lookup returns CDR1 SGHKS and CDR2 YYEKEE (reference sequence). The CDR3 has 14 amino acids. The CDR3 here is CASSFPGAATEAFF. CDR3 sequence (DNA): TGTGCCAGCAGCTTTCCGGGGGCGGCGACTGAAGCTTTCTTT.

V gene TRBV5-1 combines with J gene TRBJ1-1; no firm D call. V gave up 0 bases and J gave up 3 bases, with 9 bases separating them. Per germline, CDR1 SGHRS and CDR2 YFSETQ. CDR3 size: 14 residues. Here the CDR3 reads CASSLGLTDTEAFF. The CDR3 nucleotides read TGCGCCAGCAGCTTGGGACTGACGGACACTGAAGCTTTCTTT.

This clone was recorded once. The V gene is TRBV28, the J gene TRBJ2-2, with 7 bases aligning to TRBD2. The CDR3 sequence is 15 residues long. With 2 bases clipped from V and 3 bases from J, the junction kept 3 bases outside the gene matches. In germline, CDR1 is MDHEN, CDR2 SYDVKM. The CDR3 reads CASSLAGAHTGELFF. CDR3 in DNA: TGTGCCAGCAGTTTAGCGGGAGCCCACACCGGGGAGCTGTTTTTT.

V and J are TRBV5-1 and TRBJ2-5; no clear D. Looked up from germline, CDR1 is SGHRS and CDR2 is YFSETQ. Trimming took off 2 bases at V and 5 bases at J, with 7 bases between the two ends. This CDR3 comprises 12 residues. CDR3 in DNA: TGCGCCAGCAGCTTCAATCACGAGACCCAGTACTTC. Protein sequence: CASSFNHETQYF.

The V gene is TRBV27, the J gene TRBJ2-7; 7 bases map to TRBD1. Per the germline V gene, CDR1 is MNHEY and CDR2 is SMNVEV (reference sequence). This CDR3 is built from 13 residues. After removal of 5 bases from V and 3 bases from J, the junction contained 4 bases not matched to a gene. The CDR3 DNA sequence: TGTGCCAGCAGTCCGGCAGGGGGCTACGAGCAGTACTTC. Translated: CASSPAGGYEQYF.

This clone was counted between two and nine times. DNA of the CDR3: TGTGCCAGCAATAAACAAGGGCTTAACTATGGCTACACCTTC. Translation: CASNKQGLNYGYTF. The J gene is TRBJ1-2, the V gene TRBV6-1; D is undetermined. Germline assignment: CDR1 MNHNS and CDR2 SASEGT. This CDR3 contains 14 residues. Trimming pared 7 bases from V and 1 base from J, leaving 13 bases between.

In this sample, this clone turned up once. The gene calls are TRBV7-8 and TRBJ2-5, with D possibly being TRBD2 (6 bases). From germline, CDR1 is SGHVS and CDR2 FQNEAQ. CDR3 length: 14 residues. V was trimmed by 2 bases and J by 5 bases, leaving 12 bases between them. The CDR3 loop is CASSLQGLAETQYF. CDR3 sequence (DNA): TGTGCCAGCAGCTTACAGGGTCTAGCGGAGACCCAGTACTTC.

This chain uses TRBV19 with TRBJ1-1; unclear D gene. The ends were cut back, 7 bases at V and 4 bases at J, with 10 bases in the middle. CDR3 length: 12 residues. CDR1 and CDR2 from the germline V gene are LNHDA and SQIVND (reference sequence). CDR3 protein: CASKVEGTEAFF. The CDR3 coding sequence is TGTGCCAGTAAAGTCGAAGGCACTGAAGCTTTCTTT.

The V gene is TRBV15, the J gene TRBJ2-1; D unresolved. The CDR3 is made up of 12 amino acids. V dropped 4 bases and J dropped 3 bases, with 4 bases sitting between them. CDR1 and CDR2 from the germline V gene are LNHNV and YYDKDF (reference sequence). The CDR3 coding sequence is TGTGCCACCAGCACAGGCTACAATGAGCAGTTCTTC. Translating gives CATSTGYNEQFF.

As DNA, the CDR3 is TGTGCCAGCAGTTACCCCGTGAAGAACGAGCAGTTCTTC. This codes for CASSYPVKNEQFF. V and J are TRBV6-5 and TRBJ2-1; D is uncertain. V was clipped by 2 bases and J by 10 bases, with 12 bases between them. The CDR3 is 13 residues long. Germline CDR1 is MNHEY and CDR2 is SVGAGI.

The table lists this clone with a count of one. CDR3 sequence: CASSLGQGDQPQHF. CDR3 nucleotides: TGCGCCAGCAGCTTAGGACAGGGAGATCAGCCCCAGCATTTT. J is TRBJ1-5 and V is TRBV5-1; the match to TRBD1 covers 8 bases. V was pared by 2 bases and J by 5 bases, with 3 bases of the junction left unmatched. Germline lookup yields CDR1 SGHRS and CDR2 YFSETQ. This CDR3 comprises 14 residues. Drawing the rest from reference TRBV5-1 and TRBJ1-5, the complete variable domain is KAGVTQTPRYLIKTRGQQVTLSCSPISGHRSVSWYQQTPGQGLQFLFEYFSETQRNKGNFPGRFSGRQFSNSRSEMNVSTLELGDSALYLCASSLGQGDQPQHFGDGTRLSIL.

J is TRBJ1-2 and V is TRBV5-4; 9 bases line up with TRBD1. In germline, CDR1 is SGHNT, CDR2 YYREEE (reference sequence). This CDR3 comprises 14 residues. V trimming: 4 bases; J trimming: 8 bases; junction bases outside the gene matches: 9. The CDR3 loop is CASSPLDRGGGYTF. The DNA of the CDR3 is TGTGCCAGCAGCCCGCTGGACAGGGGAGGCGGCTACACCTTC.

The chain couples TRBV10-1 to TRBJ2-3; D is unclear. Trimming cost V 4 bases and J 2 bases, with 4 bases left between them. There are 12 residues in the CDR3. Per germline, CDR1 WNHNN and CDR2 SYGVQD (reference sequence). The CDR3 DNA reads TGCGCCAGCAGTGCTTCCACAGATACGCAGTATTTT. It is translated as CASSASTDTQYF.

The chain couples TRBV4-1 to TRBJ2-7; 7 bases align to TRBD2. The germline gives CDR1 MGHRA, CDR2 YSYEKL. V was pared by 4 bases and J by 0 bases, with 6 bases of the junction left unmatched. CDR3 size: 15 residues. The CDR3 region is CASSLHGGFSYEQYF. DNA of the CDR3: TGCGCCAGCAGCCTCCACGGGGGGTTCTCCTACGAGCAGTACTTC.

In its sample, this clone was seen a few times. The chain recombines TRBV27 with TRBJ1-2, with D perhaps TRBD1 (5 bases). Trimming left V 4 bases short and J 4 bases short, with 16 bases between. The germline gives CDR1 MNHEY, CDR2 SMNVEV (reference sequence). The CDR3 covers 15 residues. The CDR3 reads CASSWGPGTGYGYTF. Written as DNA, the CDR3 is TGTGCCAGCAGTTGGGGCCCCGGGACCGGCTATGGCTACACCTTC.

The chain joins TRBV6-5 to TRBJ1-2, with TRBD1 identical over 7 bases. V shed 6 bases and J 8 bases; nucleotides not matched to a gene: 9. Germline V gives CDR1 MNHEY, CDR2 SVGAGI. The CDR3 contains 13 residues. CDR3 DNA sequence: TGTGCCAGCAGCCCCGAGGGGGCGGGGGGCTACACCTTC. Its translation is CASSPEGAGGYTF.

The chain is built from TRBV2 and TRBJ2-2, with TRBD2 matching over 8 bases. The CDR3 is 14 residues long. Germline V CDR1 and CDR2: SNHLY, FYNNEI. J gave up 5 bases and V 7 bases, and 6 bases lay outside the gene matches. In DNA form, the CDR3 reads TGTGCCAGCAACACGGGAGGGGGGACCGGGGAGCTGTTTTTT. Its protein is CASNTGGGTGELFF.